Following are 2 T cell receptor beta chains from one sample sequenced in a study of T cells after yellow fever vaccination. TCRdb recomputed calls from the 5' RACE reads with MiXCR, one row per CDR3 protein. The sample lists about 180,000 distinct CDR3 sequences; 5.5% to 8% were seen once. The sample consisted of CD4+ T cells sorted from PBMCs, taken on the day of the first yellow fever vaccination. The receptor set was obtained from a man in his late teens or twenties who received the YFV17D yellow fever vaccine.

This clonotype was found many times. The rearrangement joins TRBV5-1 to TRBJ1-1; the D gene is possibly TRBD1 (5 bases). V lost 0 bases to trimming and J lost 4 bases, with 10 bases between them. Germline CDR1 and CDR2: SGHRS and YFSETQ. The CDR3 consists of 14 residues. In DNA, the CDR3 is TGCGCCAGCAGCTTGGGTTTTGGGGCCACTGAAGCTTTCTTT. Translated, it gives CASSLGFGATEAFF.

In this sample, this clonotype turned up many times. The chain has TRBV15 and TRBJ2-4, with D perhaps TRBD2 (7 bases). From germline, CDR1 is LNHNV and CDR2 YYDKDF (reference sequence). The CDR3 has 16 residues. The ends were cut back, 6 bases at V and 0 bases at J, with 15 bases in the middle. The CDR3 DNA sequence: TGTGCCACCAGACCTAAAGGGGGGGCAGCCAAAAACATTCAGTACTTC. Residues: CATRPKGGAAKNIQYF.